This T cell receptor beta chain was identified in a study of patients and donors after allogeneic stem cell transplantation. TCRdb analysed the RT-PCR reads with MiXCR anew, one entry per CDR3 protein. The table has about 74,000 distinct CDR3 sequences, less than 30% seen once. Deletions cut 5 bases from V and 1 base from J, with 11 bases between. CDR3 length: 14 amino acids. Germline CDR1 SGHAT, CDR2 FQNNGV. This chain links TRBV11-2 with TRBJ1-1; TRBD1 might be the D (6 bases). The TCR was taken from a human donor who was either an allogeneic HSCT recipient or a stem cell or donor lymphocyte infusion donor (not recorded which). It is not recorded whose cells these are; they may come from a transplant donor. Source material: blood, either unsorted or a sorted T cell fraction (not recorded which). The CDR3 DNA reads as TGTGCCAGCAGCCCTACAGGGAGGAACACTGAAGCTTTCTTT. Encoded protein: CASSPTGRNTEAFF.